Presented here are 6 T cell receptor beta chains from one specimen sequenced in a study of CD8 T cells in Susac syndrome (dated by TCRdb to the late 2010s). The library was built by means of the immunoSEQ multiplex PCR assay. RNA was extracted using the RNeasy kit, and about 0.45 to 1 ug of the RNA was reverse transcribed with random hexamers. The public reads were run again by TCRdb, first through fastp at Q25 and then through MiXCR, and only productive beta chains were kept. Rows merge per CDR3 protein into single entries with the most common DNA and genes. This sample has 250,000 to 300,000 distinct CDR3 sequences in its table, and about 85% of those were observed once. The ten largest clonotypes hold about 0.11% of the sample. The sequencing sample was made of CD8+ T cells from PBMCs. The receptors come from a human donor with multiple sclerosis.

CDR3 sequence: CAIGAASGQETQYF. The CDR3 DNA sequence: TGTGCCATCGGGGCGGCTAGCGGTCAAGAGACCCAGTACTTC. This sequence joins TRBV10-3 and TRBJ2-5; 7 bases match TRBD2. Germline CDR1 reads ENHRY; CDR2 reads SYGVKD. With V trimmed by 8 bases and J by 2 bases, 8 bases remained unmatched. The CDR3 is 14 residues long.

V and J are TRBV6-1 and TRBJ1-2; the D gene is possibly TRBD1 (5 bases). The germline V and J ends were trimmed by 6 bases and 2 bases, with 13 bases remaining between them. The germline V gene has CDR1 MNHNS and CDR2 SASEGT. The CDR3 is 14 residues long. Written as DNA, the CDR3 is TGTGCCAGCAGGACCCGGGACTCAAACTATGGCTACACCTTC. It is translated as CASRTRDSNYGYTF.

CDR3 amino acids: CASSMGQLSNQPQHF. The CDR3 DNA sequence: TGTGCCAGTAGTATGGGGCAGCTAAGCAATCAGCCCCAGCATTTT. The chain combines TRBV19 with TRBJ1-5; TRBD1 is a possible D gene (5 bases). CDR3 length: 15 amino acids. Trimming took off 3 bases at V and 1 base at J, with 10 bases between the two ends. The germline V gene encodes CDR1 LNHDA and CDR2 SQIVND (reference sequence).

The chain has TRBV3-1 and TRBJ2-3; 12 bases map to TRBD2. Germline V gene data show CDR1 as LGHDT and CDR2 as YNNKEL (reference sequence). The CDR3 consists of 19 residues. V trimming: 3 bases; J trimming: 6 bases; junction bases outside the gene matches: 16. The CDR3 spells CASSHPSRLAGDVLDTQYF. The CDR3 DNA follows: TGTGCCAGCAGCCATCCTTCTCGACTAGCGGGAGATGTGTTGGATACGCAGTATTTT.

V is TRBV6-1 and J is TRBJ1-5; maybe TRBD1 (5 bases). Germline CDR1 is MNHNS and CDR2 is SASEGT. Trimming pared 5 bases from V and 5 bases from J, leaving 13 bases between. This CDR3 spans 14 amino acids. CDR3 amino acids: CASSPRGDDQPQHF. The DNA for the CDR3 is TGTGCCAGCAGTCCGCGGGGGGACGATCAGCCCCAGCATTTT.

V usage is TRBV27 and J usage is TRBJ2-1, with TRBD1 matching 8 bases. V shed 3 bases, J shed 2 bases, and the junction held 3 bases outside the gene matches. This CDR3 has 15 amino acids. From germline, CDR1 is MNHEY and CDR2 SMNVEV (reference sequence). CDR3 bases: TGTGCCAGCAGTTTGACCAGGGGGCCCTACAATGAGCAGTTCTTC. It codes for CASSLTRGPYNEQFF.